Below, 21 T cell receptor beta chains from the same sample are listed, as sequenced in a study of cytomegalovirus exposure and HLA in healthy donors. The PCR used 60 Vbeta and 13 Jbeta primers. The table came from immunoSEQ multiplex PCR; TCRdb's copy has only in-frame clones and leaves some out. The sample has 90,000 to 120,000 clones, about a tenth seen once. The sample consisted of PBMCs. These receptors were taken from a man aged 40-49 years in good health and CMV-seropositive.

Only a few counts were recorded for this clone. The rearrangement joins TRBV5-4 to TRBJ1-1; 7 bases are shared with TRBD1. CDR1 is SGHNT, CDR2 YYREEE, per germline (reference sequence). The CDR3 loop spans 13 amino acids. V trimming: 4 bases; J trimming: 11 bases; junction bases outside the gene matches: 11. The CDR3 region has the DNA TGTGCCAGCAGCACATCGGACAGGCAACACGCTTTCTTT. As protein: CASSTSDRQHAFF.

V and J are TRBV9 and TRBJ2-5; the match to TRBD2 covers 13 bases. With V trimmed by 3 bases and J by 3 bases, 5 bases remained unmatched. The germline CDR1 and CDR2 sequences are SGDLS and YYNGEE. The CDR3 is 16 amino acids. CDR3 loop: CASSATGLAGEETQYF. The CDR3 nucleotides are TGTGCCAGCAGCGCTACAGGACTAGCGGGGGAAGAGACCCAGTACTTC.

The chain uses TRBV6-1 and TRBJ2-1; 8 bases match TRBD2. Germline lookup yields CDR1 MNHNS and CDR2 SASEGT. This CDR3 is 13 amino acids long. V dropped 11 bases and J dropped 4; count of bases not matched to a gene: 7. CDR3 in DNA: TGTGCCGGGGGGAGCGGGAGTTACAATGAGCAGTTCTTC. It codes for CAGGSGSYNEQFF.

CDR3 nucleotides: TGTGCCAGCAGCGCCCCTTTGTCGGATACGCAGTATTTT. It is translated as CASSAPLSDTQYF. The chain combines TRBV9 with TRBJ2-3; no clear D gene. Germline-derived CDR1 and CDR2 are SGDLS and YYNGEE. The CDR3 consists of 13 residues. V lost 3 bases to trimming and J lost 6 bases, with 11 bases between them. The variable domain in full, completed from reference TRBV9 and TRBJ2-3, reads DSGVTQTPKHLITATGQRVTLRCSPRSGDLSVYWYQQSLDQGLQFLIQYYNGEERAKGNILERFSAQQFPDLHSELNLSSLELGDSALYFCASSAPLSDTQYFGPGTRLTVL.

The CDR3 region has the DNA TGCGCCAGCAGACCCACAGGGGGCGAGTACGAGCAGTACTTC. Translating it yields CASRPTGGEYEQYF. V usage is TRBV5-1 and J usage is TRBJ2-7; 9 bases align to TRBD1. V shed 5 bases and J 4 bases; nucleotides not matched to a gene: 7. CDR3 length: 14 amino acids. The germline gives CDR1 SGHRS, CDR2 YFSETQ.

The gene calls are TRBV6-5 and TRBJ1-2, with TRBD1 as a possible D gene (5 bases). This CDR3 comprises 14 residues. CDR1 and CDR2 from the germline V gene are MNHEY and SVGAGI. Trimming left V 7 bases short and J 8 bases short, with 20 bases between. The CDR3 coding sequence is TGTGCCAGCATGGACGGTGAAGGGGTGTGGGGCTACACCTTC. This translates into CASMDGEGVWGYTF.

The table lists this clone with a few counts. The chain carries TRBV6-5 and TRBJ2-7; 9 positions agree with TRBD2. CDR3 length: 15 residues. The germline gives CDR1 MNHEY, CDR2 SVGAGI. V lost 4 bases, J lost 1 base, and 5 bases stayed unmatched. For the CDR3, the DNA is TGTGCCAGCAGTTTGACTAGCGGACCTTCCTACGAGCAGTACTTC. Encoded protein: CASSLTSGPSYEQYF.

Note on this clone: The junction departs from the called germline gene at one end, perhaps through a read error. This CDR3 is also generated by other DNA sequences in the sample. CDR3 amino acids: CASSGPYQETQYF. As DNA, the CDR3 is TGTGCTAGCAGCGGCCCCTACCAAGAGACCCAGTACTTC. The chain employs TRBV11-2 and TRBJ2-5, with a possible D match to TRBD2 (5 bases). Per germline, CDR1 SGHAT and CDR2 FQNNGV. The CDR3 has 13 residues.

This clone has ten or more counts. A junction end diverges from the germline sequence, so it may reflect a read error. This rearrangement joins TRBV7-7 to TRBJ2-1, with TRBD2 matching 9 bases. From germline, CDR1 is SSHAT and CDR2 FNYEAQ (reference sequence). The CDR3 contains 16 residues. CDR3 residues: CASSAEAGGLYNEQFF. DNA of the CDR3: TGTGCTAGCAGCGCAGAAGCGGGAGGTCTCTACAATGAGCAGTTCTTC.

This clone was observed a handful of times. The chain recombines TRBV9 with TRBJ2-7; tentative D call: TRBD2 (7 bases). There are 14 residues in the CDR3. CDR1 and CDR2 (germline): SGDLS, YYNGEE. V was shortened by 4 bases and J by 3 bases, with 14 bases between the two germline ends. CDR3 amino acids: CASSPRGGGYEQYF. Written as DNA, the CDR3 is TGTGCCAGCAGCCCTCGAGGGGGGGGCTACGAGCAGTACTTC.

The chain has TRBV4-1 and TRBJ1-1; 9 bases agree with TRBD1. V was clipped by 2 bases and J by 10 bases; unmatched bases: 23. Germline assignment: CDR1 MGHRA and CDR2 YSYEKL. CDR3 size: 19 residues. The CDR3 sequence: CASSQLAQGAGPHPGRAFF. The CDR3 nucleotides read TGCGCCAGCAGCCAACTAGCACAGGGGGCCGGACCCCATCCCGGTAGAGCTTTCTTT.

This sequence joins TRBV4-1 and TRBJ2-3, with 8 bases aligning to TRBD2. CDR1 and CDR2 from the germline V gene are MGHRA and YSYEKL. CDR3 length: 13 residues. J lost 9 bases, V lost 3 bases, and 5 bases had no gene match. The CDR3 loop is CASSQALAGTQYF. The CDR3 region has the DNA TGCGCCAGCAGCCAGGCGTTAGCGGGAACGCAGTATTTT.

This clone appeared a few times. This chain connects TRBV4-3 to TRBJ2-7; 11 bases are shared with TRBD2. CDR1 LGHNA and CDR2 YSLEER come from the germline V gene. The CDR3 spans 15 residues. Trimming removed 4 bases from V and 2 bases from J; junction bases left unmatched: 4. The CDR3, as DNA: TGCGCCAGCAGCCTCGGGACTAGCGGAACCTACGAGCAGTACTTC. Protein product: CASSLGTSGTYEQYF.

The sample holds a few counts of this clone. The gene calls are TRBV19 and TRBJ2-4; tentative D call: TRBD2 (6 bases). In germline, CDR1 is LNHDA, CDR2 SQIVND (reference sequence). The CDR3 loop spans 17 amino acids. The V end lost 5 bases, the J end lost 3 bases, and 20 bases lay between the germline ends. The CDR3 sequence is CASSVGRGSGLKNIQYF. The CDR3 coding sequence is TGTGCCAGTAGTGTAGGTCGGGGTAGCGGTCTCAAAAACATTCAGTACTTC. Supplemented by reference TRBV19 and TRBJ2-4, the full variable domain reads DGGITQSPKYLFRKEGQNVTLSCEQNLNHDAMYWYRQDPGQGLRLIYYSQIVNDFQKGDIAEGYSVSREKKESFPLTVTSAQKNPTAFYLCASSVGRGSGLKNIQYFGAGTRLSVL.

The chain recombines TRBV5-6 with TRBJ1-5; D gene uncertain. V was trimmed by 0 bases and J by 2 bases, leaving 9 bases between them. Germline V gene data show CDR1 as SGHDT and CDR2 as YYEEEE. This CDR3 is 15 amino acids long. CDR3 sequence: CASSLGYLGNQPQHF. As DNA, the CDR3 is TGTGCCAGCAGCTTGGGCTATTTAGGCAATCAGCCCCAGCATTTT.

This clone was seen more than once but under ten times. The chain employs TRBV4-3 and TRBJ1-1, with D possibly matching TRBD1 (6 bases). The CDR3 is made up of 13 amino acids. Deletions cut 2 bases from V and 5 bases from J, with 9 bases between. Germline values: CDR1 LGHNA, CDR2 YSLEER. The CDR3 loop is CASSQYRATEAFF. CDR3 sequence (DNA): TGCGCCAGCAGCCAATACAGGGCGACTGAAGCTTTCTTT.

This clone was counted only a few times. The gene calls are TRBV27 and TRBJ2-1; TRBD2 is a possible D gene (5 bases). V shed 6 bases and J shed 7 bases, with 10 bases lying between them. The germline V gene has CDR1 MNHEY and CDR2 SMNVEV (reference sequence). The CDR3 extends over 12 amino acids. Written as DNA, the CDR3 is TGTGCCAGCAGGGAGGCCCTTAATGAGCAGTTCTTC. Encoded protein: CASREALNEQFF.

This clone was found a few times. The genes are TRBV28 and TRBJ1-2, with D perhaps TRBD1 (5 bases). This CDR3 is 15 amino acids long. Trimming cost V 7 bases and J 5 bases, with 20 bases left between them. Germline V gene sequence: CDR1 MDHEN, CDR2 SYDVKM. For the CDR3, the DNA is TGTGCCAGCATCCTAGGGGCCCACCATTCATATGGCTACACCTTC. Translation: CASILGAHHSYGYTF.

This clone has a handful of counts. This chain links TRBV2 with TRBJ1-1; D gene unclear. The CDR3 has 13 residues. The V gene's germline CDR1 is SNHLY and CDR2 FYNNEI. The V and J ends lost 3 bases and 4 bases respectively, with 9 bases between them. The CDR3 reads CASSEWQATEAFF. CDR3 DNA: TGTGCCAGCAGTGAGTGGCAGGCCACTGAAGCTTTCTTT.

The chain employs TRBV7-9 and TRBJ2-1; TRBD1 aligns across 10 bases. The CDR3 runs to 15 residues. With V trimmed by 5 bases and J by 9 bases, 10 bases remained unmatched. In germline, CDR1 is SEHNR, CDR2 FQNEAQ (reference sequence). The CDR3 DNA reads TGTGCCAGCAGCCTCCCGGGACAGGGGTTCCGTGAGCAGTTCTTC. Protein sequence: CASSLPGQGFREQFF.

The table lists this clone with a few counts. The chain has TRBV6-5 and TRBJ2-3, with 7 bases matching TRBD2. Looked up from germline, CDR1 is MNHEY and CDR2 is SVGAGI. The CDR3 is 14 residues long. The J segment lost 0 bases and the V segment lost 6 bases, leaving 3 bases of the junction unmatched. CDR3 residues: CASSFSGSTDTQYF. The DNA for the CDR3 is TGTGCCAGCAGCTTTAGCGGGAGCACAGATACGCAGTATTTT.